This TCR beta chain was obtained from a study of control samples from healthy donors and cancer patients. Measured with immunoSEQ multiplex PCR; TCRdb has only the in-frame clones, and not every one. The table shows about 130,000 clones, with roughly 84% occurring only once. The sample taken for sequencing was blood. This receptor was taken from a man aged 45-65 years in good health.

CDR3 sequence: CATSSPAALEAFF. Here the CDR3 DNA reads TGTGCCACCAGCAGCCCTGCTGCACTTGAAGCTTTCTTT. The chain combines TRBV15 with TRBJ1-1; D not certain. The V gene's germline CDR1 is LNHNV and CDR2 YYDKDF (reference sequence). Trimming shortened V by 3 bases and J by 7 bases, and 12 bases separated the two germline ends. The CDR3 is 13 amino acids.